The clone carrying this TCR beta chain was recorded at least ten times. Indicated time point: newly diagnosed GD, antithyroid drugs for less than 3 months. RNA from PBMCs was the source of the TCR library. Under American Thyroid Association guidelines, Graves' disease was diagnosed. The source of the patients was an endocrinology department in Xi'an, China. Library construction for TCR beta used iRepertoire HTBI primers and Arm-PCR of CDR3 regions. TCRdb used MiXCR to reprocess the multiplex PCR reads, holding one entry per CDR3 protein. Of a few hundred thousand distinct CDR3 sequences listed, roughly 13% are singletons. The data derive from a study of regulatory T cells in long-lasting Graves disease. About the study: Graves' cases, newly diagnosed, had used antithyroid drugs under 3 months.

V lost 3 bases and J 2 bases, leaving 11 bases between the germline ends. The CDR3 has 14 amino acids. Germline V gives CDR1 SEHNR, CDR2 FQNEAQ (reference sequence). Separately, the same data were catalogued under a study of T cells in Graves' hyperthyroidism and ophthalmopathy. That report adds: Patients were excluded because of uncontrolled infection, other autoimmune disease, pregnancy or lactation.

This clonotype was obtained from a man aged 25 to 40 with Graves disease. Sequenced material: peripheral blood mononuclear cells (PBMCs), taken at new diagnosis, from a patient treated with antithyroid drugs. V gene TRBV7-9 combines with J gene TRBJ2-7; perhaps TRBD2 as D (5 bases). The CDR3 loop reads CASSFPEVTYEQYF. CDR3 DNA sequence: TGTGCCAGCAGCTTCCCGGAGGTAACCTACGAGCAGTACTTC.